The clone carrying this TCR beta chain was counted a few times. The CDR3 runs to 16 residues. Germline CDR1 reads LGHNA; CDR2 reads YNFKEQ. V gave up 2 bases and J gave up 3 bases, with 17 bases separating them. This specimen comes from a study of blood T cell repertoires in COVID-19. Overall study context: In each case, the material was cDNA or gDNA derived from T cells, B-cell-depleted T cells, or PBMCs.

The method was immunoSEQ multiplex PCR; TCRdb's version includes in-frame clones alone and lacks a portion of them. Of some 460,000 clones listed, roughly 91% are singletons. The chain couples TRBV4-2 to TRBJ2-7; tentatively, D is TRBD1 (6 bases). The sequence derives from a woman in her 30s with acute or convalescent COVID-19. The sample was peripheral blood. The chain's CDR3 is CASSQQRGNSFYEQYF. CDR3 DNA: TGTGCCAGCAGCCAACAGAGGGGGAACTCTTTCTACGAGCAGTACTTC.